This TCR beta chain was sequenced in a study of CD8+CD57+ T cells in acquired aplastic anemia. Sequenced patients had shown CD8+CD57+ cell expansion by flow cytometry. The use of genomic DNA as template underpinned the TCR beta VDJ and CDR3 profiling. TCRdb recomputed calls from the reads with MiXCR, one row per CDR3 protein. The repertoire holds around 80,000 distinct CDR3 sequences, with about three quarters as singletons. V lost 7 bases and J 11 bases, leaving 24 bases between the germline ends. The germline V gene encodes CDR1 SGHTA and CDR2 FQGNSA. The CDR3 is 16 residues long. This chain uses TRBV7-2 with TRBJ1-6; D is unresolved. The specimen was sorted CD4+, CD8+, or CD8+CD57+ T cells (not recorded which) from PBMCs. The clonotype comes from a human donor with aplastic anemia. This CDR3 reads CASTLQGSGKRTPLHF. In DNA, the CDR3 is TGTGCCAGCACCCTCCAAGGGTCAGGAAAAAGGACACCCCTCCACTTT.